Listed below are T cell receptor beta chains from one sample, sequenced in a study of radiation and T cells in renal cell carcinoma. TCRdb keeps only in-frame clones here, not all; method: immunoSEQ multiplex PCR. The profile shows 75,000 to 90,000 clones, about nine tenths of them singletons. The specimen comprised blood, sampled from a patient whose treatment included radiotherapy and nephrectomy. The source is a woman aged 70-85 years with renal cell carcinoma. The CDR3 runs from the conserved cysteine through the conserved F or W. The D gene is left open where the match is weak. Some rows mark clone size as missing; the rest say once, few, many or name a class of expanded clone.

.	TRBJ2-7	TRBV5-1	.	TGCGCCAGCAGCTTGGGGGCAGGGAGAGTCTACGAGCAGTACTTC	CASSLGAGRVYEQYF
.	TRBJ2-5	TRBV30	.	TGTGCCTGGAGCCAGTACCAAGAGACCCAGTACTTC	CAWSQYQETQYF
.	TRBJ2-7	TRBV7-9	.	TGTGCCAGCAGCTTATACGATGGCAGATCCTACGAGCAGTACTTC	CASSLYDGRSYEQYF
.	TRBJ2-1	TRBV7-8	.	TGTGCCAGCAGCTTAAGCAGGCGGGCCGGGAATGAGCAGTTCTTC	CASSLSRRAGNEQFF
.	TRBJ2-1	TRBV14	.	TGTGCCAGCAGCCCTCAGGGGAAGTCCTACAATGAGCAGTTCTTC	CASSPQGKSYNEQFF
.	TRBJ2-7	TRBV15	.	TGTGCCACCAGCAGAGAACAGGGCCTTTCCTACGAGCAGTACTTC	CATSREQGLSYEQYF
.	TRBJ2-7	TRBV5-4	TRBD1	TGTGCCAGCAACCCTGGGACAGCCTCCTACGAGCAGTACTTC	CASNPGTASYEQYF
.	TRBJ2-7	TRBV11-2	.	TGTGCCAGCAGCCGGCCTAATGGGGAGCAGTACTTC	CASSRPNGEQYF
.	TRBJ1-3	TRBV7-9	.	TGTGCCAGCAGCTTAACTACCGGGGGTGGAAACACCATATATTTT	CASSLTTGGGNTIYF
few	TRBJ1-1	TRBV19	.	TGTGCCAGTAGTACTAAACTTACGAACACTGAAGCTTTCTTT	CASSTKLTNTEAFF
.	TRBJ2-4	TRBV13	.	TGTGCCAGCAGCTTAGATCGGAAAGGGAGGAACATTCAGTACTTC	CASSLDRKGRNIQYF
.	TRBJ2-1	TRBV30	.	TGTGCCTGGAGTGTCCGGACAGTCAGCTCCTACAATGAGCAGTTCTTC	CAWSVRTVSSYNEQFF
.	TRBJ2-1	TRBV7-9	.	TGTGCCAGCAGTCCCACCGGACATGAGCAGTTCTTC	CASSPTGHEQFF
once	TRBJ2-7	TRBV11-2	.	TGTGCCAGCAGCCGGGGACACCCCGAGCAGTACTTC	CASSRGHPEQYF
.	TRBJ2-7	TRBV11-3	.	TGTGCCAGCAGCTTCCAATCAGGCAACTACGAGCAGTACTTC	CASSFQSGNYEQYF
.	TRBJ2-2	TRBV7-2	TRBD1	TGTGCCAGCAGCGTCCGGGACAGGGGAACCGGGGAGCTGTTTTTT	CASSVRDRGTGELFF
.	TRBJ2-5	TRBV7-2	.	TGTGCCAGCAGCTTCTCCAGGGTAAAACAAGAGACCCAGTACTTC	CASSFSRVKQETQYF
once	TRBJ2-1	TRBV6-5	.	TGTGCCAGCAGCTACCTCCCCCTCAATGAGCAGTTCTTC	CASSYLPLNEQFF
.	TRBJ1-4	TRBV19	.	TGTGCCAGTAAATTACCGGGGTGGTCGGAAAAACTGTTTTTT	CASKLPGWSEKLFF
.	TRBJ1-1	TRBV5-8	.	TGTGCCAGCAGCTTATGGGTGGACACTGAAGCTTTCTTT	CASSLWVDTEAFF
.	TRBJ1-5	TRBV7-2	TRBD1	TGTGCCAGCAGCTTAGTTGGGACAGAAAATCAGCCCCAGCATTTT	CASSLVGTENQPQHF
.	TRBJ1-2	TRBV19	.	TGTGCCAGTACCTCAGCAGGTCAGGGGCTCTATGGCTACACCTTC	CASTSAGQGLYGYTF
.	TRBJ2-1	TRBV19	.	TGTGCCAGGGGGGAATTGGACACCCACAATGAGCAGTTCTTC	CARGELDTHNEQFF
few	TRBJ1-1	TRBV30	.	TGTGCCTGGGACGTCTCGAACACTGAAGCTTTCTTT	CAWDVSNTEAFF
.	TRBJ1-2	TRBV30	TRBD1	TGTGCCTGGACACTGACAGGGGTCGGTTATGGCTACACCTTC	CAWTLTGVGYGYTF
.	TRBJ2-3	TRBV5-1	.	TGCGCCAGCAGCTTTAAGGGTTCCCGCGGAGATACGCAGTATTTT	CASSFKGSRGDTQYF
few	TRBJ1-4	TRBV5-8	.	TGTGCCAGCAGCTCCGGGCGGCAGGGTCGGAGTGAAAAACTGTTTTTT	CASSSGRQGRSEKLFF
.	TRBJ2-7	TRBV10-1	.	TGCGCCAGCAGTGAGGGGACGGCTTTCTGGGAGCAGTACTTC	CASSEGTAFWEQYF
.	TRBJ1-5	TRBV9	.	TGTGCCAGCAGCGTAGACCCCTTCCCAATTAATCAGCCCCAGCATTTT	CASSVDPFPINQPQHF
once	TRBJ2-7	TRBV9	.	TGTGCCAGCAGCGTAGAGGGATGGGCCTACGAGCAGTACTTC	CASSVEGWAYEQYF
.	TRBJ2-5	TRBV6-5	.	TGTGCCAGCAGTTACGGGCGCTTCCAAGAGACCCAGTACTTC	CASSYGRFQETQYF
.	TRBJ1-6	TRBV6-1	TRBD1	TGTGCCAGCAGTGTACCCGGGGCAGGGGGCTATCTTGGGAATTCACCCCTCCACTTT	CASSVPGAGGYLGNSPLHF
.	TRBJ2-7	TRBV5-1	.	TGCGCCAGCGCCGATCAGGGGTTCAACGAGCAGTACTTC	CASADQGFNEQYF
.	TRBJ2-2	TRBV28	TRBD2	TGTGCCAGCAGCTACGATTCTCTAGCGGGGAGGAACACCGGGGAGCTGTTTTTT	CASSYDSLAGRNTGELFF
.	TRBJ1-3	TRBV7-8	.	TGTGCCAGCAGCGGGCGGTGGCTGGGAAGAGGTGGAAACACCATATATTTT	CASSGRWLGRGGNTIYF
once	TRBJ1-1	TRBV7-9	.	TGTGCCAGCAGCTTTGTTCAAGCTTTCTTT	CASSFVQAFF
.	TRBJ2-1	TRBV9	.	TGTGCCAGCTCCCTCGGACCAAGCGGGCACTACAATGAGCAGTTCTTC	CASSLGPSGHYNEQFF
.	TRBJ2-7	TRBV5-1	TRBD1	TGCGCCAGCAGCTTGTTACAGGGGGACTACGAGCAGTACTTC	CASSLLQGDYEQYF